The 7 T cell receptor beta chains given below trace back to one sample, sequenced in a study of T cells in Graves' hyperthyroidism and ophthalmopathy. The CDR3 regions of TCR beta were amplified from RNA transcripts. Initially, a first-round RT-PCR of the TCR CDR3 employed the HTBI primer set. One entry per CDR3 protein results from TCRdb running MiXCR on the multiplex PCR reads. The sample lists hundreds of thousands of distinct CDR3 sequences; around 15% were seen once. Sequenced: blood. The receptor source for this set is a man in his late teens or twenties with Graves' ophthalmopathy.

The chain is built from TRBV3-1 and TRBJ1-1; the D gene is possibly TRBD1 (6 bases). Trimming left V 3 bases short and J 6 bases short, with 11 bases between. The CDR3 consists of 13 residues. Germline lookup yields CDR1 LGHDT and CDR2 YNNKEL (reference sequence). CDR3 region: CASSQGAPAEAFF. The CDR3 DNA is TGTGCCAGCAGCCAGGGGGCGCCGGCTGAAGCTTTCTTT.

This clonotype was counted many times. The CDR3 protein is CASTSQLGTEAFF. CDR3 sequence (DNA): TGTGCCAGTACCTCACAGCTCGGGACTGAAGCTTTCTTT. V gene TRBV19 combines with J gene TRBJ1-1; D not resolved. This CDR3 is built from 13 residues. The V end lost 7 bases, the J end lost 5 bases, and 14 bases lay between the germline ends. Germline CDR1 is LNHDA and CDR2 is SQIVND (reference sequence). The full variable domain, in which reference TRBV19 and TRBJ1-1 provide the parts outside the CDR3, is DGGITQSPKYLFRKEGQNVTLSCEQNLNHDAMYWYRQDPGQGLRLIYYSQIVNDFQKGDIAEGYSVSREKKESFPLTVTSAQKNPTAFYLCASTSQLGTEAFFGQGTRLTVV.

The V call is TRBV5-8, the J call TRBJ2-5; TRBD2 agrees at 11 bases. This CDR3 has 16 amino acids. Germline V gene lookup returns CDR1 SGHTS and CDR2 YDEGEE. V lost 4 bases, J lost 0 bases, and 5 bases stayed unmatched. The CDR3 protein is CASSTGLADYQETQYF. The CDR3 DNA reads as TGTGCCAGCAGCACGGGACTAGCGGACTACCAAGAGACCCAGTACTTC.

A note on this clonotype: The germline gene is not matched at one end of the junction; a read error may be the cause. J is TRBJ2-7 and V is TRBV6-1; 8 bases are a match to TRBD2. The CDR3 is 14 residues long. CDR1 MNHNS and CDR2 SASEGT come from the germline V gene. CDR3 residues: CASTGGTGTYEHYF. Here the CDR3 DNA reads TGTGCCAGCACGGGGGGGACGGGTACCTACGAGCATTACTTC.

The chain has TRBV3-1 and TRBJ1-3; 7 bases align to TRBD1. V shed 2 bases and J 6 bases; nucleotides not matched to a gene: 4. Germline V gives CDR1 LGHDT, CDR2 YNNKEL (reference sequence). The CDR3 has 14 residues. The CDR3 DNA reads TGTGCCAGCAGCCAAACAGGGGTGCTAAACACCATATATTTT. Translating it yields CASSQTGVLNTIYF.

The chain has TRBV7-3 and TRBJ2-2; D is possibly TRBD1 (6 bases). Between the trimmed V and J ends, which lost 2 bases and 3 bases, there was a span of 10 bases. Looked up from germline, CDR1 is SGHTA and CDR2 is FQGTGA. This CDR3 is built from 15 residues. The chain's CDR3 is CASSLGNRDTGELFF. The CDR3 bases are TGTGCCAGCAGCTTAGGGAACAGGGACACCGGGGAGCTGTTTTTT.

This clonotype appeared many times. The rearrangement uses TRBV29-1 and TRBJ1-2; TRBD1 agrees at 8 bases. With V trimmed by 5 bases and J by 4 bases, 3 bases remained unmatched. In germline, CDR1 is SQVTM, CDR2 ANQGSEA. This CDR3 comprises 12 residues. CDR3 region: CSVRTGTYGYTF. As DNA, the CDR3 is TGCAGCGTTAGGACAGGGACCTATGGCTACACCTTC.